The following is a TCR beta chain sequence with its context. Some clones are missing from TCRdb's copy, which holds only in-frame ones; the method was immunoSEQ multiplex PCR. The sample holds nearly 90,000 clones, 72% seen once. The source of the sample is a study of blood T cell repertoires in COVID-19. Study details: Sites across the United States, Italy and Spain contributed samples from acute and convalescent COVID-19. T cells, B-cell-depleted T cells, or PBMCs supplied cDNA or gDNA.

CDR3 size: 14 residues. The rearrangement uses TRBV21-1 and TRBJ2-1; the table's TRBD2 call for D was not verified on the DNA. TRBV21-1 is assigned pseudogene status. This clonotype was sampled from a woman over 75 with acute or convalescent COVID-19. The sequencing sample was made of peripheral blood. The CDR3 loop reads CASSRRGGSNEQFF. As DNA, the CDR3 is TGTGCCAGCAGCAGGCGGGGGGGAAGCAATGAGCAGTTCTTC.